This T cell receptor beta chain was captured by sequencing in a study of shared clonotypes between healthy human individuals. Study-wide context: Samples came from two female and a few male donors aged 18 to 49.

Comment on this clone: This could be a read error, since a much larger clone is one nucleotide away. Other DNA sequences within the sample encode an identical CDR3.

The germline V gene has CDR1 SGHRS and CDR2 YFSETQ. CDR3 length: 14 residues. The germline V and J ends were trimmed by 3 bases and 3 bases, with 10 bases remaining between them. Sequenced by immunoSEQ multiplex PCR; TCRdb stores in-frame clones only, minus some. The sample holds around 720,000 clones, 55% to 85% seen once. The chain links TRBV5-1 to TRBJ1-3; TRBD1 might be the D (5 bases). This TCR derives from a woman in her 30s in good health. Sequenced: memory CD4+ T cells sorted from blood. Subset of the sample: CD45RA-negative fraction. CDR3 protein: CASSWGTDGNTIYF. CDR3 DNA sequence: TGCGCCAGCAGCTGGGGGACGGATGGAAACACCATATATTTT.